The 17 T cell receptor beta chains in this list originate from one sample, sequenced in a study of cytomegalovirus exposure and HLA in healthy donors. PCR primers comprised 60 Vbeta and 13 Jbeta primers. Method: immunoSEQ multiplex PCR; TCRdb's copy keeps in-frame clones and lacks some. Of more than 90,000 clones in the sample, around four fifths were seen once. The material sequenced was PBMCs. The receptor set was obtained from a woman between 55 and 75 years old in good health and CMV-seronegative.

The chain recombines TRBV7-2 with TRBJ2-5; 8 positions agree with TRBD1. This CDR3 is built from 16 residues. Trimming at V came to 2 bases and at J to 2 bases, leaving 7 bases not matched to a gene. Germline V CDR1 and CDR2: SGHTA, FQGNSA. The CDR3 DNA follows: TGTGCCAGCAGCTTATTTGGCGGGGACAGGCAAGAGACCCAGTACTTC. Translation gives CASSLFGGDRQETQYF.

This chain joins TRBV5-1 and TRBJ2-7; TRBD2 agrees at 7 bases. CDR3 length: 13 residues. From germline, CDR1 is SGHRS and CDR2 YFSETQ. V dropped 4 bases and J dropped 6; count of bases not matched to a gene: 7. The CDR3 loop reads CASSPGGYLEQYF. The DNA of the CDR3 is TGCGCCAGCAGCCCGGGAGGTTACCTCGAGCAGTACTTC.

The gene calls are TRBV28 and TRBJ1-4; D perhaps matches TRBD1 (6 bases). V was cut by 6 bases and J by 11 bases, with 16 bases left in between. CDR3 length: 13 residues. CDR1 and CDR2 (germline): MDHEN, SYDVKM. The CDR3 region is CASSLPPGVKLFF. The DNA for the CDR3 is TGTGCCAGCAGCTTGCCCCCAGGGGTTAAACTGTTTTTT.

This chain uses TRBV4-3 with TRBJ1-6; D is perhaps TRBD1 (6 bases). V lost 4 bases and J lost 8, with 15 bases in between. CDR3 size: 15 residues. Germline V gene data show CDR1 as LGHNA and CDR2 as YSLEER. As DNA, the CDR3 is TGCGCCAGCAGCCCTCTACAGGGCAGGTATTCACCCCTCCACTTT. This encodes CASSPLQGRYSPLHF.

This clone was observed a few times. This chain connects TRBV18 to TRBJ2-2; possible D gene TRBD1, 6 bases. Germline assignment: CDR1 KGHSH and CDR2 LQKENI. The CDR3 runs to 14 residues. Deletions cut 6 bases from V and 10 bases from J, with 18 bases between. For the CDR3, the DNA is TGTGCCAGCTCTACCACGGTTCAGGGGAAGGAGCTGTTTTTT. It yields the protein CASSTTVQGKELFF.

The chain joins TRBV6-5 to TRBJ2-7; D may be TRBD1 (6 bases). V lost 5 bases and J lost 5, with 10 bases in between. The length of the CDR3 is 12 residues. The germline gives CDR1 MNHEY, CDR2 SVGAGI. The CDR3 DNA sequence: TGTGCCAGCAGTCCGGACAGAAACGAGCAGTACTTC. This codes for CASSPDRNEQYF.

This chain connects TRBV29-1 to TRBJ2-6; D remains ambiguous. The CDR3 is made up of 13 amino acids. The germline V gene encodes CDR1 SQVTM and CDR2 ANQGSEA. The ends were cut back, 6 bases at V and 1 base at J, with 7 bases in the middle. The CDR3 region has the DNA TGCAGCGTGCAAGCTTCTGGGGCCAACGTCCTGACTTTC. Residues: CSVQASGANVLTF.

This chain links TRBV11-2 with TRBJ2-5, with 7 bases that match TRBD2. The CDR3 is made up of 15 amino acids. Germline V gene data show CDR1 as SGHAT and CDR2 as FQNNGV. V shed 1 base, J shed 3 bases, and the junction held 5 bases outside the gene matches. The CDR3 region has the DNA TGTGCCAGCAGCTTAGTGGGCGGGGGTAAAGAGACCCAGTACTTC. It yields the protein CASSLVGGGKETQYF.

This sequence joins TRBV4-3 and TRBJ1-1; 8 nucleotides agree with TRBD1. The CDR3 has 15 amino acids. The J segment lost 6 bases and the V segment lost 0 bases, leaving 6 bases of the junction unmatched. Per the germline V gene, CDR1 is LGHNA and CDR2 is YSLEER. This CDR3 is CASSQDIGQGAEAFF. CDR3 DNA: TGCGCCAGCAGCCAAGATATCGGACAGGGAGCTGAAGCTTTCTTT.

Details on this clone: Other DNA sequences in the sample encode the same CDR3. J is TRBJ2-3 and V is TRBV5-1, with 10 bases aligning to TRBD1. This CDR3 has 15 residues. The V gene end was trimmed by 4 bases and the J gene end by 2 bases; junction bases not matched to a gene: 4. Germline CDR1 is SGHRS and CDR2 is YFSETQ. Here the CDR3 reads CASSPGQGNTDTQYF. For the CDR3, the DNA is TGCGCCAGCAGCCCGGGACAGGGGAACACAGATACGCAGTATTTT.

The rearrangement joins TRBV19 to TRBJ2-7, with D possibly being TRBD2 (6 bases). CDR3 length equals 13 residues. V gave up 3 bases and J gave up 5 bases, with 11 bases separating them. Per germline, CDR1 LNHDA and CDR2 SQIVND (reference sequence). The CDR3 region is CASSMGGGNEQYF. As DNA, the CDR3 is TGTGCCAGTAGTATGGGTGGAGGGAACGAGCAGTACTTC.

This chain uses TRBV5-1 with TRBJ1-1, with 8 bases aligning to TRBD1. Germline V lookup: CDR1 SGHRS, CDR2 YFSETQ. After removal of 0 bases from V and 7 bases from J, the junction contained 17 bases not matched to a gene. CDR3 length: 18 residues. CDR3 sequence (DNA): TGCGCCAGCAGCTTGGCCCTCGGGGACAGGATCGCGGCCCTTGAAGCTTTCTTT. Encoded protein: CASSLALGDRIAALEAFF.

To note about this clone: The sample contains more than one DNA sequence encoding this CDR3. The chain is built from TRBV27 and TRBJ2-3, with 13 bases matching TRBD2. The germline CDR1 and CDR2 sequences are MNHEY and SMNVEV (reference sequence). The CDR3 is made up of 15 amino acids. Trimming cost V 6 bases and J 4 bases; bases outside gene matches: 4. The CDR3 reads CASRPGLAGADTQYF. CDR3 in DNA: TGTGCCAGCAGACCAGGACTAGCGGGAGCAGATACGCAGTATTTT.

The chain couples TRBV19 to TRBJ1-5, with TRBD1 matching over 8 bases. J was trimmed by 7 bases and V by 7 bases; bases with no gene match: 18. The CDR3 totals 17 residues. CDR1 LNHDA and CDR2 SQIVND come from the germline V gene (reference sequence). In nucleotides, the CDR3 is TGTGCCAGTACCAGGGGACAGGACAACCTAAGGTACCAGCCCCAGCATTTT. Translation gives CASTRGQDNLRYQPQHF. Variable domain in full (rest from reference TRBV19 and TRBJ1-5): DGGITQSPKYLFRKEGQNVTLSCEQNLNHDAMYWYRQDPGQGLRLIYYSQIVNDFQKGDIAEGYSVSREKKESFPLTVTSAQKNPTAFYLCASTRGQDNLRYQPQHFGDGTRLSIL.

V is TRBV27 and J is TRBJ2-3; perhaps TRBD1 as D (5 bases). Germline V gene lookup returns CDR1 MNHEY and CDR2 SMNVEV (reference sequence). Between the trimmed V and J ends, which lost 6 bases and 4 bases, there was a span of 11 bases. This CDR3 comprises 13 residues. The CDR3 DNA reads TGTGCCAGCAGGCCTCAGACAGCAGATACGCAGTATTTT. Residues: CASRPQTADTQYF.

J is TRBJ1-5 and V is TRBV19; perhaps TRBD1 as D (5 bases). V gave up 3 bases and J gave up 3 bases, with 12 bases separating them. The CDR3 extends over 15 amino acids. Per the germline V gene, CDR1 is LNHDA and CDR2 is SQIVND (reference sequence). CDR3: CASSMGRNLNQPQHF. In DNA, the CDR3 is TGTGCCAGTAGTATGGGGCGGAATCTCAATCAGCCCCAGCATTTT.

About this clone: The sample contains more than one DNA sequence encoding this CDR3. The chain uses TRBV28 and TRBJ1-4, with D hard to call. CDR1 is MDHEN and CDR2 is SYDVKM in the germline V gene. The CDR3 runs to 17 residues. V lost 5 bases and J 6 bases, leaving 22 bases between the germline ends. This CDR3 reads CASSLNLPETADEKLFF. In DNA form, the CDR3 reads TGTGCCAGCAGTCTAAATCTGCCGGAGACCGCAGATGAAAAACTGTTTTTT.